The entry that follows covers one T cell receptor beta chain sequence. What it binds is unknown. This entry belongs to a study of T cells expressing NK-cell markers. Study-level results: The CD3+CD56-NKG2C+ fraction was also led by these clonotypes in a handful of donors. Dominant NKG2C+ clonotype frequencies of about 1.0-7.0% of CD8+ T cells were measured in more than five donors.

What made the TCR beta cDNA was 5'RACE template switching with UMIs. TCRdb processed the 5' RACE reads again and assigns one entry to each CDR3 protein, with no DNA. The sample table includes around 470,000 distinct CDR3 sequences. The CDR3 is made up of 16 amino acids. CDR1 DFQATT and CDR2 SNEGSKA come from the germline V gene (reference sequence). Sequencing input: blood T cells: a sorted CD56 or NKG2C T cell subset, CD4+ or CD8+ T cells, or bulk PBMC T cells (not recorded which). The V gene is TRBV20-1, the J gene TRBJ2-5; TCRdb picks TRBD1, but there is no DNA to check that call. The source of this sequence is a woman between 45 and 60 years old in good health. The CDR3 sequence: CSARGPLRGPQETQYF.